These T cell receptor beta chains were read from a single sample in a study of T cells after yellow fever vaccination. TCRdb reprocessed the 5' RACE reads with MiXCR, giving one entry per CDR3 protein. The table lists approximately 550,000 distinct CDR3 sequences, about 19% of them singletons. The material sequenced was PBMCs, taken 15 days after the yellow fever booster vaccination. The receptors were gathered from a man aged 25-45 years who received the YFV17D yellow fever vaccine. CDR3s include the opening cysteine and the closing phenylalanine or tryptophan. Each record gives: CDR3 DNA, CDR3 protein, V gene, CDR3 length, D gene, J gene, clone size. The D gene is left open where the match is weak. The listing skips clone size in some rows; elsewhere it reads once, few, many or a size class.

cdr3_nt: TGTGCCAGCAGTGAGTGGGGCGGGAGGATTGAGACCCAGTACTTC; cdr3_aa: CASSEWGGRIETQYF; v_call: TRBV6-1; cdr3_length: 15; d_call: TRBD2; j_call: TRBJ2-5; clone_size: few
cdr3_nt: TGTGCCAGCAGCCAAGACGGTCTCGAGCAGTACTTC; cdr3_aa: CASSQDGLEQYF; v_call: TRBV4-2; cdr3_length: 12; d_call: -; j_call: TRBJ2-7; clone_size: -
cdr3_nt: TGTGCCAGCAGCCCTAGCGGGAGGGCCCAATGGAGCATTCAGTACTTC; cdr3_aa: CASSPSGRAQWSIQYF; v_call: TRBV9; cdr3_length: 16; d_call: TRBD2; j_call: TRBJ2-4; clone_size: few
cdr3_nt: TGTGCCAGCACCTTCGGGGTCTGGTCGAACTCTGGGGCCAACGTCCTGACTTTC; cdr3_aa: CASTFGVWSNSGANVLTF; v_call: TRBV27; cdr3_length: 18; d_call: -; j_call: TRBJ2-6; clone_size: -
cdr3_nt: TGTGCCAGCAGTTTATCTAGCGGGCTCACAGATACGCAGTATTTT; cdr3_aa: CASSLSSGLTDTQYF; v_call: TRBV12-3/TRBV12-4; cdr3_length: 15; d_call: TRBD2; j_call: TRBJ2-3; clone_size: -
cdr3_nt: TGCGCCAGCATGCTCCTAACCGGGACGATGAACACCGGGGAGCTGTTTTTT; cdr3_aa: CASMLLTGTMNTGELFF; v_call: TRBV5-1; cdr3_length: 17; d_call: -; j_call: TRBJ2-2; clone_size: -
cdr3_nt: TGTGCCAGCAGCCTCCGGACAGGGTACGACACCGGGGAGCTGTTTTTT; cdr3_aa: CASSLRTGYDTGELFF; v_call: TRBV3-1; cdr3_length: 16; d_call: TRBD1; j_call: TRBJ2-2; clone_size: -
cdr3_nt: TGTGCCAGCTGCGATGGAGCGGCCTTTACCTACGAGCAGTACTTC; cdr3_aa: CASCDGAAFTYEQYF; v_call: TRBV12-3/TRBV12-4; cdr3_length: 15; d_call: -; j_call: TRBJ2-7; clone_size: -
cdr3_nt: TGCAGCGTGGAGGGACTAGCGGGGGGCCCTGTCTACAATGAGCAGTTCTTC; cdr3_aa: CSVEGLAGGPVYNEQFF; v_call: TRBV29-1; cdr3_length: 17; d_call: TRBD2; j_call: TRBJ2-1; clone_size: -
cdr3_nt: TGTGCCAGCAGCTTTAGCTCTGGGGAGACCCAGTACTTC; cdr3_aa: CASSFSSGETQYF; v_call: TRBV7-2; cdr3_length: 13; d_call: -; j_call: TRBJ2-5; clone_size: -
cdr3_nt: TGCAGTGCTAGAATACAGAGTAGCACTGAAGCTTTCTTT; cdr3_aa: CSARIQSSTEAFF; v_call: TRBV20-1; cdr3_length: 13; d_call: -; j_call: TRBJ1-1; clone_size: -
cdr3_nt: TGTGCCAGCAGCCTAGGAGGACCGATTAAAGGAGAGACCCAGTACTTC; cdr3_aa: CASSLGGPIKGETQYF; v_call: TRBV7-2; cdr3_length: 16; d_call: -; j_call: TRBJ2-5; clone_size: -
cdr3_nt: TGTGCCAGCAGCTTGGAGGCGAATTTTAACTATGGCTACACCTTC; cdr3_aa: CASSLEANFNYGYTF; v_call: TRBV5-5; cdr3_length: 15; d_call: -; j_call: TRBJ1-2; clone_size: -
cdr3_nt: TGTGCCAGTAGAACTACCGGGTCCCAAGAGACCCAGTACTTC; cdr3_aa: CASRTTGSQETQYF; v_call: TRBV19; cdr3_length: 14; d_call: -; j_call: TRBJ2-5; clone_size: -
cdr3_nt: TGCAGCGGCACAGGGCTCGGAAACACCATATATTTT; cdr3_aa: CSGTGLGNTIYF; v_call: TRBV29-1; cdr3_length: 12; d_call: -; j_call: TRBJ1-3; clone_size: -
cdr3_nt: TGCAGTGCCTTGGGACGTAAGGATACGCAGTATTTT; cdr3_aa: CSALGRKDTQYF; v_call: TRBV20-1; cdr3_length: 12; d_call: -; j_call: TRBJ2-3; clone_size: -
cdr3_nt: TGTGCCAGCAGCGGACAGCCCTTAATCTCCTACGAGCAGTACTTC; cdr3_aa: CASSGQPLISYEQYF; v_call: TRBV7-9; cdr3_length: 15; d_call: -; j_call: TRBJ2-7; clone_size: few
cdr3_nt: TGTGCCAGCAGTCAGACCCCGGGACAGGGGAGCCACGAGCAGTACTTC; cdr3_aa: CASSQTPGQGSHEQYF; v_call: TRBV28; cdr3_length: 16; d_call: TRBD1; j_call: TRBJ2-7; clone_size: -